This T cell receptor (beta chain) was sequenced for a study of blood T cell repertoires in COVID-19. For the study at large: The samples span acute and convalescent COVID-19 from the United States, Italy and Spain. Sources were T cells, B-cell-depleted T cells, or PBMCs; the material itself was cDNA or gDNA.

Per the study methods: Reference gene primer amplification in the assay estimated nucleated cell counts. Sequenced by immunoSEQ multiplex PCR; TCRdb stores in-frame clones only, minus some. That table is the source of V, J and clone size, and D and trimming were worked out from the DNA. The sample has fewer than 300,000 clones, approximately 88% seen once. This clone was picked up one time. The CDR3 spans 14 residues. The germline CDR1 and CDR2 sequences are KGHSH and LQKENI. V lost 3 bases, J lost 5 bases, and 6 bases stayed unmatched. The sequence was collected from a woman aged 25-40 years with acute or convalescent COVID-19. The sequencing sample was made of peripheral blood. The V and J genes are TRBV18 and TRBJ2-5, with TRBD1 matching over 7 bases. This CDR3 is CASSPRDSGETQYF. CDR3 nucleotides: TGTGCCAGCTCACCCCGGGACAGTGGTGAGACCCAGTACTTC.